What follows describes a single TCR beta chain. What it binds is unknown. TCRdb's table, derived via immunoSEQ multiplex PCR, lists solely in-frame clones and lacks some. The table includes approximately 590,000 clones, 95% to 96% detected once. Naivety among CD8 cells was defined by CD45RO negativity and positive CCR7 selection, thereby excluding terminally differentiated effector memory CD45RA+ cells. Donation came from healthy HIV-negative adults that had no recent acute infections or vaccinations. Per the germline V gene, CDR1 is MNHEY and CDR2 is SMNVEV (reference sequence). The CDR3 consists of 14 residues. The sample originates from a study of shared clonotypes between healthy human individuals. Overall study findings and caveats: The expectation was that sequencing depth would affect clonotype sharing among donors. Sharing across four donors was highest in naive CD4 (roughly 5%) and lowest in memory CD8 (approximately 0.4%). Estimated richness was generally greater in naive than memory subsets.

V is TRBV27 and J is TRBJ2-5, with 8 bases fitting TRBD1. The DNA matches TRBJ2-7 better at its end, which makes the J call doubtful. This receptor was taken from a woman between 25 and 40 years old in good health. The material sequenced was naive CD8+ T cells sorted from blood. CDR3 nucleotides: TGTGCCAGCAGCCACAGGGGGAGAAGGCACGAGCAGTACTTC. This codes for CASSHRGRRHEQYF.